Below are 2 T cell receptor beta chains sequenced from a single sample in a study of technical replicates of blood from several donors. TCRdb's table, derived via immunoSEQ multiplex PCR, lists solely in-frame clones and lacks some. The sample gives under 70,000 clones, about 86% of which show up once; approximately 5.4% is in the top ten. Input material: PBMCs. Receptors were obtained from a human donor in good health. Some clones in this sample may be carry-over from other donors' samples.

This clone occurred once. This CDR3 is CASSLLAGTLSKEQYF. CDR3 bases: TGTGCCAGCAGCTTATTGGCGGGGACCCTTTCGAAGGAGCAGTACTTC. The rearrangement links TRBV7-6 to TRBJ2-7; possible D gene TRBD2, 6 bases. Per the germline V gene, CDR1 is SGHVS and CDR2 is FNYEAQ. V shed 2 bases and J shed 7 bases, with 21 bases lying between them. There are 16 residues in the CDR3.

J is TRBJ1-4 and V is TRBV5-1; 8 bases are a match to TRBD1. The CDR3 contains 17 residues. CDR1 SGHRS and CDR2 YFSETQ come from the germline V gene. V lost 4 bases and J lost 3; bases outside the gene matches: 11. In nucleotides, the CDR3 is TGCGCCAGCAGCCAAACGGGACAGGAGTATGCTAATGAAAAACTGTTTTTT. Translation gives CASSQTGQEYANEKLFF.